This entry concerns a single TCR beta chain. The sample originates from a study of blood T cell repertoires in COVID-19. Overall study: The samples span acute and convalescent COVID-19 from the United States, Italy and Spain.

The study recruited people aged roughly 18 to 100 years across about 25 US areas. CDR3 length equals 18 residues. Germline lookup yields CDR1 SNHLY and CDR2 FYNNEI. The ends lost 2 bases at V and 6 bases at J; junction bases unmatched: 15. As processed by the authors: Estimation of nucleated cell counts was performed using reference gene primer amplification. Method: immunoSEQ multiplex PCR; TCRdb's copy keeps in-frame clones and lacks some. Clone size and V and J calls were adopted from that table, with D and trimming inferred from the DNA. The sample has approximately 200,000 clones, 65% to 90% seen once; the top ten hold about 4.6%.

The chain couples TRBV2 to TRBJ2-7, with 11 bases aligning to TRBD1. The sequenced sample consisted of PBMCs or T cells enriched from blood (not recorded which). The source is a woman aged 25 to 39 who had been exposed to COVID-19. CDR3 amino acids: CASSERTGGSAMSGEQYF. The CDR3 DNA reads TGTGCCAGCAGTGAACGGACAGGGGGCTCCGCAATGTCGGGCGAGCAGTACTTC.